The 8 T cell receptor beta chains below were found in one sample sequenced in a study of T cell responses to AZD1222 COVID-19 vaccine. TCRdb's table, derived via immunoSEQ multiplex PCR, lists solely in-frame clones and lacks some. This table has tens of thousands of clones, around nine tenths appearing once. This sample comprised peripheral blood, obtained on day 0 of MenACWY control vaccination. Receptors were obtained from an adult in good health.

This clone was detected once. J is TRBJ2-2 and V is TRBV6-5; 8 nucleotides line up with TRBD2. The CDR3 is 14 residues long. Germline-derived CDR1 and CDR2 are MNHEY and SVGAGI. After removal of 6 bases from V and 5 bases from J, the junction contained 5 bases not matched to a gene. CDR3 residues: CASSLGLATGELFF. The DNA of the CDR3 is TGTGCCAGCAGCCTAGGACTAGCAACCGGGGAGCTGTTTTTT.

This rearrangement joins TRBV6-1 to TRBJ2-5; TRBD2 aligns across 7 bases. The junction had 3 bases not matched to a gene; V was cut back by 0 bases and J by 5 bases. The CDR3 is 14 amino acids. CDR1 MNHNS and CDR2 SASEGT come from the germline V gene. The chain's CDR3 is CASSEAGGEETQYF. For the CDR3, the DNA is TGTGCCAGCAGTGAAGCTGGGGGGGAGGAGACCCAGTACTTC.

The rearrangement links TRBV7-9 to TRBJ2-1; 7 positions agree with TRBD2. V shed 2 bases, J shed 8 bases, and the junction held 6 bases outside the gene matches. In germline, CDR1 is SEHNR, CDR2 FQNEAQ (reference sequence). The CDR3 loop spans 14 amino acids. The CDR3: CASSLSERDYEQFF. The CDR3 DNA follows: TGTGCCAGCAGCTTAAGCGAGCGGGACTATGAGCAGTTCTTC.

This chain links TRBV5-1 with TRBJ2-5, with TRBD2 identical over 9 bases. This CDR3 contains 16 residues. V lost 4 bases and J lost 3; bases outside the gene matches: 10. Germline CDR1 reads SGHRS; CDR2 reads YFSETQ. DNA of the CDR3: TGCGCCAGCAGCACCACCGGGACTAGCAGGAAAGAGACCCAGTACTTC. Translating it yields CASSTTGTSRKETQYF.

The rearrangement joins TRBV7-6 to TRBJ1-4; D gene unclear. V lost 3 bases and J lost 0, with 5 bases in between. The length of the CDR3 is 14 residues. Germline V gives CDR1 SGHVS, CDR2 FNYEAQ. The CDR3 DNA reads TGTGCCAGCAGCTTGCGTGCAACTAATGAAAAACTGTTTTTT. Translation gives CASSLRATNEKLFF.

This chain uses TRBV4-1 with TRBJ2-1; D perhaps matches TRBD2 (6 bases). Germline V gene sequence: CDR1 MGHRA, CDR2 YSYEKL. Trimming took 4 bases from V and 3 from J, leaving 16 bases between them. The length of the CDR3 is 16 residues. CDR3 sequence reads: CASSREAGNLYNEQFF. The CDR3 DNA follows: TGCGCCAGCAGCCGGGAGGCCGGGAACCTCTACAATGAGCAGTTCTTC.

The chain recombines TRBV10-3 with TRBJ1-1, with 8 bases that match TRBD1. Losses at the gene ends were 4 bases for V and 1 base for J; bases not matched to a gene: 8. In germline, CDR1 is ENHRY, CDR2 SYGVKD. The CDR3 is 16 amino acids. The CDR3 region is CAISGSGTGSNTEAFF. The CDR3 DNA reads TGTGCCATCAGTGGGAGCGGGACAGGATCGAACACTGAAGCTTTCTTT.

V and J are TRBV3-1 (or the pseudogene TRBV3-2) and TRBJ2-7; possibly TRBD1 or TRBD2 for D (5 bases each). Looked up from germline, CDR1 is LGHDT and CDR2 is YNNKEL (reference sequence). The V end lost 1 base, the J end lost 2 bases, and 12 bases lay between the germline ends. CDR3 size: 15 residues. The CDR3: CASSQGRDGAYEQYF. The CDR3 DNA is TGTGCCAGCAGCCAAGGCCGGGACGGTGCCTACGAGCAGTACTTC.